This T cell receptor (beta chain) was sequenced during a study of CD8 T cell repertoires and HIV-1 epitope variants. Study at large: T cells were stimulated with Twenty-five Gag and Nef peptides separately.

Profiling relied on immunoSEQ multiplex PCR, and the TCRdb table lists in-frame clones only, not all of them. The data contain 2,500 to 3,000 clones, about 71% of them singletons. A note on this clone: Its antigen remains unknown.

Germline values: CDR1 SEHNR, CDR2 FQNEAQ (reference sequence). The CDR3 spans 13 residues. Trimming left V 5 bases short and J 8 bases short, with 13 bases between. The rearrangement uses TRBV7-9 and TRBJ2-1; possibly TRBD2 for D (5 bases). The receptor comes from a male donor with HIV. The specimen sequenced was cultured CD8+ T cells derived from PBMCs. In DNA, the CDR3 is TGTGCCAGCAGCCCTGGATCAGCGGATGAGCAGTTCTTC. Translated: CASSPGSADEQFF.